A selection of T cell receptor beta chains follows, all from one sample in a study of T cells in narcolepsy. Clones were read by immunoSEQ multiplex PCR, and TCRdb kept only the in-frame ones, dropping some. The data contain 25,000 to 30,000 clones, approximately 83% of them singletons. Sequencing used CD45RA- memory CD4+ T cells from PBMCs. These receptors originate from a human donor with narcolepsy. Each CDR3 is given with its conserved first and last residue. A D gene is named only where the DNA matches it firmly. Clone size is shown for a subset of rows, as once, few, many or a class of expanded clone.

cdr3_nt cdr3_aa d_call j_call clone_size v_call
TGCGCCAGCAGCTTGCGACAGGTGGGCACAGATACGCAGTATTTT CASSLRQVGTDTQYF NA TRBJ2-3 NA TRBV5-1
TGTGCCAGCAGCTCAGGGGTTGGGTATGGCTACACCTTC CASSSGVGYGYTF NA TRBJ1-2 NA TRBV6-6
TGTGCCAGTAGGGACGGACTTCACAATGAGCAGTTCTTC CASRDGLHNEQFF NA TRBJ2-1 NA TRBV19
TGCGCCAGCAGCGCGGGTACAGGGGTCTCTGGGGCCAACGTCCTGACTTTC CASSAGTGVSGANVLTF TRBD1 TRBJ2-6 NA TRBV5-1
TGTGCCAGCAGTGAGGTCAAGGGCCCCTATGGCTACACCTTC CASSEVKGPYGYTF NA TRBJ1-2 NA TRBV2
TGTGCCAGTAGTATGAGGAGCACCTCCTACGAGCAGTACTTC CASSMRSTSYEQYF NA TRBJ2-7 few TRBV19
TGTGCCAGCAGCTTGACAGGCTCCTGGGAGCAGTACTTC CASSLTGSWEQYF NA TRBJ2-7 NA TRBV7-2
TGCAGCGTTGTGACAGCCTATGGCTACACCTTC CSVVTAYGYTF NA TRBJ1-2 NA TRBV29-1
TGTGCCAGCTCACCCAGATCCAGCGGAGCCTACAATGAGCAGTTCTTC CASSPRSSGAYNEQFF NA TRBJ2-1 once TRBV18
TGTGCCAGCACCGGGAACAGGAACACCGGGGAGCTGTTTTTT CASTGNRNTGELFF NA TRBJ2-2 NA TRBV2
TGTGCCAGCTCACTCGGGACAGCCGGCGAGCAGTACTTC CASSLGTAGEQYF TRBD1 TRBJ2-7 NA TRBV18
TGTGCCATCACGGGCGGGATACTAGCCAAAAACATTCAGTACTTC CAITGGILAKNIQYF NA TRBJ2-4 NA TRBV2
TGTGCCAGCTCACAAGGACAGAACACTGAAGCTTTCTTT CASSQGQNTEAFF NA TRBJ1-1 NA TRBV18
TGTGCCAGCAGCCCGCCAGGACAGGGGTTTTTGGGTCAGCCCCAGCATTTT CASSPPGQGFLGQPQHF TRBD1 TRBJ1-5 NA TRBV7-2
TGTGCCTTTACAAAACGGGGACGAATCTATGGCTACACCTTC CAFTKRGRIYGYTF NA TRBJ1-2 NA TRBV30
TGTGCCAGCAGGAGAGACAGGAACTATGGCTACACCTTC CASRRDRNYGYTF NA TRBJ1-2 NA TRBV27
TGTGCCAGCAGTACAGGGGAGGTACAGCCCCAGCATTTT CASSTGEVQPQHF TRBD1 TRBJ1-5 NA TRBV6-1
TGCGCCAGCAGCCAAGCGGGGGCATACGGCTACACCTTC CASSQAGAYGYTF NA TRBJ1-2 NA TRBV4-3
TGTGCCAGCAGCGGCCCCTCAGACACGCAGTATTTT CASSGPSDTQYF NA TRBJ2-3 NA TRBV9
TGTGCCAGCAGCTTAGGGTATACCCAAGAGGCCCAGTACTTC CASSLGYTQEAQYF NA TRBJ2-5 NA TRBV7-9
TGTGCCAGCAGCTTAGGGGGTGGGACTGTCCCAATATATGGCTACACCTTC CASSLGGGTVPIYGYTF NA TRBJ1-2 NA TRBV7-8
TGCGCCAGCAGCTTTGGGGGCAGGGTCCCTTACGAGCAGTACTTC CASSFGGRVPYEQYF NA TRBJ2-7 NA TRBV5-1
TGTGCCAGCAGCTTAAGGGGTTTGGATAATTCACCCCTCCACTTT CASSLRGLDNSPLHF NA TRBJ1-6 NA TRBV7-2
TGTGCCAGCTCACCACGGGCAGGGTACTACGAGCAGTACTTC CASSPRAGYYEQYF NA TRBJ2-7 once TRBV18
TGTGCCAGCAGCTTATCCCAAAGGGGAGAGGGCTACACCTTC CASSLSQRGEGYTF NA TRBJ1-2 NA TRBV11-2
TGTGCCAGCAGCAAACTGTCCCAAGAGACCCAGTACTTC CASSKLSQETQYF NA TRBJ2-5 NA TRBV7-2
TGTGCCACCGAAAGGGGGGCACTTTCTTCACCCCTCCACTTT CATERGALSSPLHF NA TRBJ1-6 once TRBV7-2
TGTGCCAGCAGCTCTAGGACGGGGAAGGACTATGGCTACACCTTC CASSSRTGKDYGYTF NA TRBJ1-2 NA TRBV11-3
TGTGCCATCAGTCCGGGACAGAACGACGAGCAGTACTTC CAISPGQNDEQYF TRBD1 TRBJ2-7 NA TRBV10-3
TGTGCCAGCAGCCAAGACGGTCGCAGAACTTCACCCCTCCACTTT CASSQDGRRTSPLHF NA TRBJ1-6 NA TRBV7-2
TGTGCCAGCAGTACCTCGCATACAGGGAGCGGAAACACCATATATTTT CASSTSHTGSGNTIYF NA TRBJ1-3 NA TRBV28